The 3 T cell receptor beta chains presented below share a single source sample, sequenced in a study of blood T cell repertoires in COVID-19. TCRdb keeps only in-frame clones here, not all; method: immunoSEQ multiplex PCR. The sample shows fewer than 350,000 clones, roughly 85% of them seen only once. Sequencing input: peripheral blood. The receptor source for this set is a human donor in a cohort sampled during active COVID-19.

The V gene is TRBV5-5, the J gene TRBJ1-1; 8 positions match TRBD1. Germline V lookup: CDR1 SGHKS, CDR2 YYEKEE (reference sequence). Unmatched junction bases numbered 5, after V lost 0 bases and J lost 4 bases. The CDR3 spans 15 residues. CDR3 nucleotide sequence: TGTGCCAGCAGCTTGGGGGACAGGACCCCCACTGAAGCTTTCTTT. It codes for CASSLGDRTPTEAFF.

The V and J genes are TRBV7-9 and TRBJ1-1; TRBD1 matches at 10 bases. The germline gives CDR1 SEHNR, CDR2 FQNEAQ (reference sequence). The CDR3 extends over 14 amino acids. Trimming cost V 5 bases and J 5 bases; bases outside gene matches: 5. The chain's CDR3 is CASSARDRGTEAFF. The CDR3 DNA reads as TGTGCCAGCAGCGCCAGGGACAGGGGAACTGAAGCTTTCTTT.

The chain carries TRBV7-9 and TRBJ2-1, with D maybe TRBD1 (6 bases). Between the trimmed V and J ends, which lost 0 bases and 7 bases, there was a span of 13 bases. The CDR3 runs to 15 residues. The V gene's germline CDR1 is SEHNR and CDR2 FQNEAQ (reference sequence). The CDR3 bases are TGTGCCAGCAGCTTAGCCGGAGGTGGGACAAATGAGCAGTTCTTC. As protein: CASSLAGGGTNEQFF.